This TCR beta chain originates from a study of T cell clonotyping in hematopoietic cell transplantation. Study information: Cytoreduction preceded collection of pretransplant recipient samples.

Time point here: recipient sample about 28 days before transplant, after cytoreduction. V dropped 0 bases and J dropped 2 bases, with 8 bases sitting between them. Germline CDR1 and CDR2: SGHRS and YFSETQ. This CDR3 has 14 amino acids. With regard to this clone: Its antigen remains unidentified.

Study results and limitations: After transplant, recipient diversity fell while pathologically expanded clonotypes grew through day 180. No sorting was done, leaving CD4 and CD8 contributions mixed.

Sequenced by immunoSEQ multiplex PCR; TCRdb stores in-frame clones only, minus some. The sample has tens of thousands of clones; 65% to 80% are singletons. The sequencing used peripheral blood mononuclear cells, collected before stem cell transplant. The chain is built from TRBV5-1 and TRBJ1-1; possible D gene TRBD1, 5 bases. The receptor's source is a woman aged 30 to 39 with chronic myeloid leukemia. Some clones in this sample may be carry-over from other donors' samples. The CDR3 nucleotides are TGCGCCAGCAGCTTGGGACAGACTAACACTGAAGCTTTCTTT. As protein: CASSLGQTNTEAFF.